A single sample is the source of the 12 T cell receptor beta chains below, sequenced in a study of radiation and T cells in renal cell carcinoma. Produced via immunoSEQ multiplex PCR; TCRdb's table is partial and in-frame only. The sample consists of roughly 90,000 clones, about 82% of them appearing once. Described time point: blood 4 weeks post-SBRT, at nephrectomy. The treatment was: 15 Gy SBRT to primary tumor, nephrectomy 4 weeks later. The sample in question was blood, obtained from a patient whose treatment included radiotherapy and nephrectomy. The receptors here all came from a man over 45 with renal cell carcinoma.

The V and J genes are TRBV2 and TRBJ2-4; TRBD2 aligns across 7 bases. The CDR3 extends over 14 amino acids. Germline CDR1 SNHLY, CDR2 FYNNEI. The trim removed 7 bases at V and 6 bases at J, leaving 9 bases unmatched. The CDR3 spells CASNAGEGGNIQYF. The CDR3 nucleotides are TGTGCCAGCAATGCGGGGGAAGGTGGAAACATTCAGTACTTC.

V and J are TRBV27 and TRBJ2-7, with a weak D call TRBD2 (5 bases). Trimming stripped 0 bases from V and 6 bases from J, with 9 bases between. The CDR3 spans 13 residues. Germline CDR1 MNHEY, CDR2 SMNVEV (reference sequence). The CDR3 here is CASSLSSGSEQYF. The CDR3 DNA reads TGTGCCAGCAGTTTATCTTCGGGGAGCGAGCAGTACTTC.

This clone appeared once. The chain employs TRBV30 and TRBJ1-2; D is undetermined. Trimming left V 0 bases short and J 7 bases short, with 15 bases between. CDR1 and CDR2 (germline): GTSNPN, SVGIG (reference sequence). This CDR3 region has 14 residues. The CDR3 DNA sequence: TGTGCCTGGAGTGTAGTGGTCAGAAACGCTGGCTACACCTTC. The encoded protein is CAWSVVVRNAGYTF. The variable domain in full, with the rest retrieved from reference TRBV30 and TRBJ1-2, is SQTIHQWPATLVQPVGSPLSLECTVEGTSNPNLYWYRQAAGRGLQLLFYSVGIGQISSEVPQNLSASRPQDRQFILSSKKLLLSDSGFYLCAWSVVVRNAGYTFGSGTRLTVV.

The chain recombines TRBV4-1 with TRBJ2-7, with a weak D call TRBD1 (5 bases). This CDR3 comprises 13 residues. Germline V gene sequence: CDR1 MGHRA, CDR2 YSYEKL. V was clipped by 3 bases and J by 3 bases, with 9 bases between them. CDR3 sequence (DNA): TGCGCCAGCAGCCAGATCCAGGGCTACGAGCAGTACTTC. Protein product: CASSQIQGYEQYF.

Comments on this clone: The same CDR3 arises from other DNA sequences in this sample as well. V gene TRBV6-5 combines with J gene TRBJ2-7; D gene unclear. The CDR3 contains 11 residues. V lost 6 bases and J lost 6, with 9 bases in between. Germline V gene sequence: CDR1 MNHEY, CDR2 SVGAGI. CDR3 coding DNA: TGTGCCAGCAGGGCAGGCGCCGAGCAGTACTTC. Its protein product is CASRAGAEQYF.

This chain joins TRBV5-4 and TRBJ1-1; D gene ambiguous. Germline loops: CDR1 SGHNT, CDR2 YYREEE (reference sequence). V dropped 0 bases and J dropped 5 bases, with 11 bases sitting between them. The CDR3 length is 14 residues. CDR3 bases: TGTGCCAGCAGCTTGGATTCTAGGACGACTGAAGCTTTCTTT. It is translated as CASSLDSRTTEAFF. Complete variable domain (other parts from reference TRBV5-4 and TRBJ1-1): ETGVTQSPTHLIKTRGQQVTLRCSSQSGHNTVSWYQQALGQGPQFIFQYYREEENGRGNFPPRFSGLQFPNYSSELNVNALELDDSALYLCASSLDSRTTEAFFGQGTRLTVV.

The gene calls are TRBV30 and TRBJ1-2, with D maybe TRBD1 (6 bases). From germline, CDR1 is GTSNPN and CDR2 SVGIG (reference sequence). CDR3 length equals 12 residues. V was trimmed by 2 bases and J by 8 bases, leaving 12 bases between them. This CDR3 is CAWSRQDGGYTF. For the CDR3, the DNA is TGTGCCTGGAGTCGACAGGACGGCGGCTACACCTTC.

Comment on this clone: The limits of the CDR3 on the DNA are not certain, so only TCRdb's listed CDR3 is given. The chain employs TRBV5-1 and TRBJ2-1; TRBD2 is taken as the D call from the table, unchecked against the DNA. CDR1 is SGHRS, CDR2 YFSETQ, per germline. The CDR3 spans 13 residues, counting both ends. CDR3 amino acids: CASSLWASGTGFF.

The rearrangement links TRBV7-2 to TRBJ2-1; a weak D match, TRBD2 (5 bases). Germline V gene lookup returns CDR1 SGHTA and CDR2 FQGNSA. V was trimmed by 0 bases and J by 0 bases, leaving 21 bases between them. The CDR3 is 20 residues long. This CDR3 reads CASSLAGDWYRPSSYNEQFF. In DNA, the CDR3 is TGTGCCAGCAGCTTAGCGGGAGATTGGTACAGACCCAGCTCCTACAATGAGCAGTTCTTC. Variable domain in full (rest from reference TRBV7-2 and TRBJ2-1): GAGVSQSPSNKVTEKGKDVELRCDPISGHTALYWYRQSLGQGLEFLIYFQGNSAPDKSGLPSDRFSAERTGGSVSTLTIQRTQQEDSAVYLCASSLAGDWYRPSSYNEQFFGPGTRLTVL.

This clone was counted once. V and J are TRBV6-5 and TRBJ1-2, with D tentatively TRBD1 (5 bases). Germline CDR1 reads MNHEY; CDR2 reads SVGAGI. The CDR3 runs to 16 residues. V lost 2 bases to trimming and J lost 8 bases, with 21 bases between them. The CDR3 bases are TGTGCCAGCAGTTACGTCGGGACCGATGCCCCGGGGGGCTACACCTTC. This codes for CASSYVGTDAPGGYTF.

The chain carries TRBV5-1 and TRBJ1-1; TRBD1 agrees at 11 bases. The CDR3 length is 15 residues. The germline gives CDR1 SGHRS, CDR2 YFSETQ. The J segment lost 4 bases and the V segment lost 4 bases, leaving 6 bases of the junction unmatched. CDR3: CASSPGQGAVTEAFF. CDR3 bases: TGCGCCAGCAGCCCAGGACAGGGGGCCGTCACTGAAGCTTTCTTT.

This chain joins TRBV15 and TRBJ2-7, with 7 bases that match TRBD2. CDR1 is LNHNV, CDR2 YYDKDF, per germline (reference sequence). Trimming removed 0 bases from V and 4 bases from J; junction bases left unmatched: 9. CDR3 size: 16 residues. Written as DNA, the CDR3 is TGTGCCACCAGCAGAGACCCTGGGCGGGAGTCTTACGAGCAGTACTTC. Amino acids: CATSRDPGRESYEQYF.